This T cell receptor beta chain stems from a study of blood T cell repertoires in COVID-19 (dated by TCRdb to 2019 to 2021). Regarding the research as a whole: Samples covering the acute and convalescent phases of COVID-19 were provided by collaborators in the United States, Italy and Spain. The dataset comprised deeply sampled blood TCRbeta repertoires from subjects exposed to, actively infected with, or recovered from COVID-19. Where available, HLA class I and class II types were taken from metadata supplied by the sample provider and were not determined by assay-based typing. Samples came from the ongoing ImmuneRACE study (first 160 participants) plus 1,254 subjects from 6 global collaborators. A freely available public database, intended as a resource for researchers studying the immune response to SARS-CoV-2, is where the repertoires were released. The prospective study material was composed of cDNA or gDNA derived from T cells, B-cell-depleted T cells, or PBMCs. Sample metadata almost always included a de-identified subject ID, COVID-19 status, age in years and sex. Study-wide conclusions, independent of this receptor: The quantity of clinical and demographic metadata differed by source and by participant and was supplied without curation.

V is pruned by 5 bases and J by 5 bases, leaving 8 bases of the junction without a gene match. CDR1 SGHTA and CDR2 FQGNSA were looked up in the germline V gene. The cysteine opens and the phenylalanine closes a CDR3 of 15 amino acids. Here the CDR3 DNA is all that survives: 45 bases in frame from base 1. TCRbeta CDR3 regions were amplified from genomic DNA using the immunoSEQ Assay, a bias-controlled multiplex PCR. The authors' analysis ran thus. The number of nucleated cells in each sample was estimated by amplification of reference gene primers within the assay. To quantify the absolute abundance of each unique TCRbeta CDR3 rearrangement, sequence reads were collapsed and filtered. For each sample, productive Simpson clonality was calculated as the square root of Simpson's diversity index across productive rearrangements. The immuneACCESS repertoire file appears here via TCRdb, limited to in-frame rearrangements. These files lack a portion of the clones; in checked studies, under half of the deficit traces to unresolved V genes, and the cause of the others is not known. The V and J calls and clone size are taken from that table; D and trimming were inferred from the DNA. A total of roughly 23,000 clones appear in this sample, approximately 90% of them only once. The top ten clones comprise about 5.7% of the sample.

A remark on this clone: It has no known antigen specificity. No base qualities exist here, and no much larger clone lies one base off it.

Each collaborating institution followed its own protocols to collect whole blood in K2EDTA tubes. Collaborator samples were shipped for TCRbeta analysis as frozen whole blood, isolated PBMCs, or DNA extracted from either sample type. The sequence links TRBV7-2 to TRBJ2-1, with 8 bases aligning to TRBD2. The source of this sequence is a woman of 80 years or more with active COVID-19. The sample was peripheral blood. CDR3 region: CASSIRGGLDNEQFF. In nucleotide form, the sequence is TGTGCCAGCAGCATCCGGGGGGGCTTGGACAATGAGCAGTTCTTC.